The TCR beta chain described here comes from a study of blood T cell repertoires in COVID-19. Participants were aged about 18 to 89 years from 20 to 30 US areas. Participants had their cohort set by participant-reported clinical history. The CDR3 contains 15 residues. Germline V gene data show CDR1 as SNHLY and CDR2 as FYNNEI. Losses at the gene ends were 5 bases for V and 0 bases for J; bases not matched to a gene: 2. Original analysis: Estimates of nucleated cell counts were drawn from the amplification of reference gene primers. Profiling relied on immunoSEQ multiplex PCR, and the TCRdb table lists in-frame clones only, not all of them. That table supplies the V and J calls and clone size; D and trimming were determined from the DNA. The table records over 110,000 clones, around 82% of them present only once.

The chain employs TRBV2 and TRBJ2-2, with TRBD1 identical over 8 bases. What was sequenced was PBMCs or T cells enriched from blood (not recorded which). The sequence was collected from a man in his fifties in a cohort exposed to, infected with or recovered from COVID-19 (not recorded which). The CDR3 nucleotides read TGTGCCAGCAGTCGACAGGGGACGAACACCGGGGAGCTGTTTTTT. Its translation is CASSRQGTNTGELFF. The complete variable domain, with remaining parts taken from reference TRBV2 and TRBJ2-2, reads EPEVTQTPSHQVTQMGQEVILRCVPISNHLYFYWYRQILGQKVEFLVSFYNNEISEKSEIFDDQFSVERPDGSNFTLKIRSTKLEDSAMYFCASSRQGTNTGELFFGEGSRLTVL.